The present T cell receptor (beta chain) was sequenced within a study of blood T cell repertoires in COVID-19. Study-level background: From the United States, Italy and Spain came samples of acute and convalescent COVID-19. Nucleic acid was either cDNA or gDNA, and it came from T cells, B-cell-depleted T cells, or PBMCs.

Study processing details: The assay estimated nucleated cells by amplifying reference gene primers. The repertoire was sequenced with immunoSEQ multiplex PCR; TCRdb's copy has only in-frame clones and lacks some. Clonal size and the V and J genes are those of that table, whereas D and trimming came from the DNA. This repertoire shows 100,000 or so clones, about 76% found once; its top ten account for approximately 38%. The TCR sequence derives from a man at least 80 years old with acute or convalescent COVID-19. Source material: peripheral blood.

The CDR3 region is CASSPPTSYEQYF. CDR3 coding DNA: TGTGCCAGCTCACCACCGACTTCCTACGAGCAGTACTTC. The rearrangement joins TRBV18 to TRBJ2-7, with D hard to call. Between the trimmed V and J ends, which lost 0 bases and 1 base, there was a span of 4 bases. CDR1 is KGHSH and CDR2 is LQKENI in the germline V gene. The CDR3 has 13 amino acids.